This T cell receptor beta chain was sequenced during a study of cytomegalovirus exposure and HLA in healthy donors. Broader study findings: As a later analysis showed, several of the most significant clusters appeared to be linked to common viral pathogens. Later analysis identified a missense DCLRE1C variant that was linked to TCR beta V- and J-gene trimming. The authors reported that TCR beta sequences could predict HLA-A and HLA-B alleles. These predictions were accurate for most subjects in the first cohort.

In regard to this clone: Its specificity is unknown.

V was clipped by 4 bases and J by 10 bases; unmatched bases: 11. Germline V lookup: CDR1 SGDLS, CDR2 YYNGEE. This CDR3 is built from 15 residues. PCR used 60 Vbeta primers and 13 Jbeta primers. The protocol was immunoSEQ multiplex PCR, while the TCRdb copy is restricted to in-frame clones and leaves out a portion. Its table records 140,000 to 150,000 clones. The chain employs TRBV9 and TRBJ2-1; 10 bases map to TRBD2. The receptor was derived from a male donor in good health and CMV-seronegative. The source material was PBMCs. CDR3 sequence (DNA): TGTGCCAGCAGCCCACCCGGGACTAGCGTAGGCGAGCAGTTCTTC. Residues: CASSPPGTSVGEQFF. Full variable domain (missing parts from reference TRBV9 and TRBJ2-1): DSGVTQTPKHLITATGQRVTLRCSPRSGDLSVYWYQQSLDQGLQFLIQYYNGEERAKGNILERFSAQQFPDLHSELNLSSLELGDSALYFCASSPPGTSVGEQFFGPGTRLTVL.